This note documents a single T cell receptor beta chain sequence. This clone was detected once. Its specific antigen is unknown. No base-level quality is on record; no much larger clone is a single base apart. This sample was taken from a study of vaccination effects on CD4 cells after COVID-19 (dated by TCRdb to between 2021 and 2024). Study-level background: Two doses of either the BNT162b2 or the mRNA-1273 mRNA SARS-CoV-2 vaccine were administered to participants. The study compared SARS-CoV-2 spike-specific CD4+ TCR repertoires before and after mRNA vaccination in COVID-19 convalescent patients and infection-naive vaccine recipients. A total of 10 COVID-19 convalescent patients and a handful of SARS-CoV-2-naive healthy vaccine recipients were included in the full study. Cultures from other donors in the study were sequenced with the Oncomine TCR Beta short-read assay on an Illumina iSeq 100.

Study-level results and caveats: Clones induced by infection and clones induced by vaccination both contracted markedly at late timepoints after vaccination, which fits with T cell responses waning over time. In healthy vaccine recipients, vaccine-induced clones were almost all SARS-CoV-2 mono-reactive, with only 1 of 255 being cross-reactive with common cold coronaviruses. The study was limited by a small number of convalescent patients, and early post-infection timepoints were lacking.

Trimming removed 5 bases from V and 7 bases from J; the gene matches leave 5 bases unexplained. For CDR1 and CDR2, the germline V gene lists SGHTA and FQGTGA. The CDR3, cysteine through phenylalanine, is 14 amino acids long. The kept DNA is CDR3 alone, 42 bases in frame from the first base. Receptor libraries were prepared by the immunoSEQ multiplex PCR assay. DNA from the CD4+ T cells that had been cultured and isolated underwent TCR beta CDR3 sequencing. In the source study's methods: Non-productive TCR sequences were removed, reads were trimmed to the CDR3 region, and CDR3s of at least 7 amino acids were retained. Antigen-specific clonotypes were identified using the MANAFEST web app by comparison of expansion in peptide wells against reference cultures. For clones to be considered positive, expansion at FDR<0.05 versus reference and all other wells, an odds ratio above 5, and a frequency above 0.1% in two replicate wells were required. A clonotype was defined as cross-reactive if the clonotype was significantly expanded both in SARS-CoV-2 spike wells and in at least one common cold coronavirus spike condition. Levenshtein distance calculated with the stringdist R package was used to assess CDR3 similarity, and unrooted trees were constructed with ape in R 3.6.1. TCRdb mirrors the immuneACCESS table, restricted to in-frame sequences. Some clones are absent from its copies; in checked studies, under half trace to an unresolved V gene, and the reason for the others is unknown. For V, J and clone size, that table is used; D and trimming come from the DNA. For this sample there are 50,000 to 65,000 clones; roughly 80% appear just once. Clones ranked in the top ten supply roughly 2.7% of the sample.

To identify antigen-specific CD4+ T cell clonotypes by their expansion, the ViraFEST assay first stimulated PBMC with viral peptide pools and then applied TCR sequencing. After around ten days of culture, CD4+ T cells were isolated with the EasySep CD4+ T cell isolation kit. Negative nucleocapsid antibody results before and after vaccination confirmed that the healthy vaccine recipients had no prior SARS-CoV-2 infection. Each well held two million PBMC cultured in IMDM containing roughly 4.9% human AB serum, roughly 9.9 IU/ml IL-2 and gentamicin, along with 10 ug/ml peptides. Half of the culture medium was replaced with fresh IL-2-containing medium on days 3 and 7. Unless noted otherwise, every peptide stimulation condition was grown in triplicate wells. Using Ficoll-Paque Plus gradient centrifugation, PBMC were separated from whole blood and then either used fresh or cryopreserved at -140C. The overlapping peptide pools covered the spike proteins of SARS-CoV-2 and of the common cold coronaviruses HCoV-NL63, HCoV-OC43 and HCoV-229E. The QIAamp micro DNA kit was used to extract genomic DNA from the cultured CD4+ T cells.

The receptor chain draws on TRBV7-3 and TRBJ2-1, and 10 junction bases match TRBD2. Sample: CD4+ T cells from PBMCs cultured with HCoV-229E spike peptides, taken before COVID-19 vaccination. Taken with the paper, the label for cell subset or site translates to: HCoV-229E spike overlapping peptide pool stimulation. The origin of this receptor is a human donor who received a COVID-19 vaccine. CDR3 sequence: CASSSGGVGNEQFF. The DNA is as follows: TGTGCCAGCAGCAGCGGGGGGGTAGGAAATGAGCAGTTCTTC.